This TCR beta chain was captured by sequencing in a study of T cell responses to AZD1222 COVID-19 vaccine. The protocol was immunoSEQ multiplex PCR, while the TCRdb copy is restricted to in-frame clones and leaves out a portion. The sample carries around 100,000 clones, more than 85% recorded once. The V gene's germline CDR1 is SGHRS and CDR2 YFSETQ. Trimming left V 0 bases short and J 0 bases short, with 10 bases between. The CDR3 is 16 residues long. Study-wide points: Spike was spanned by vaccine-associated CD4 TCRs, with dominance at 160-218 and 743-854.

This clone showed up just once. The target antigen is unknown. The TCR sequence derives from an adult in good health. V usage is TRBV5-1 and J usage is TRBJ2-1; no clear D. The specimen was peripheral blood, collected on day 0 of AZD1222 vaccination. The CDR3 DNA reads as TGCGCCAGCAGCTTGGCCGGCGAGAGCTCCTACAATGAGCAGTTCTTC. Residues: CASSLAGESSYNEQFF.